This TCR beta chain was sequenced during a study of shared T cell receptors in the human thymus. Trimming removed 5 bases from V and 3 bases from J; junction bases left unmatched: 9. The CDR3 has 15 residues. Germline V gene sequence: CDR1 MNHEY, CDR2 SMNVEV (reference sequence). Data came from immunoSEQ multiplex PCR; TCRdb stores just in-frame clones and leaves some out. The sample includes about 610,000 clones, approximately 87% of them seen just once. These data also formed part of another study, on human thymus T cells. As reported in that work: It was healthy Finnish infants having corrective surgery for congenital heart defects who were the donors. The source of the thymus tissue was resections taken during corrective heart surgery. What related research reported was that thymic repertoires overlapped highly among unrelated individuals.

This chain joins TRBV27 and TRBJ2-7; 8 bases align to TRBD2. Sequenced: thymocytes. The clonotype was recovered from a boy under three years old with a congenital heart defect. The CDR3 sequence: CASSPTSAPLYEQYF. The DNA of the CDR3 is TGTGCCAGCAGTCCGACTAGCGCCCCACTCTACGAGCAGTACTTC.